Described below is a single TCR beta chain sequence and its context. The sample comes from a study of blood T cell repertoires in COVID-19. The wider study: Sites in the United States, Italy and Spain provided acute and convalescent COVID-19 samples. Sources were T cells, B-cell-depleted T cells, or PBMCs; the material itself was cDNA or gDNA.

Sequencing used immunoSEQ multiplex PCR; TCRdb keeps in-frame clones, though not all of them. There are around 50,000 clones in the sample; about 84% occur only once, and 2.1% lies in the top ten. This CDR3 spans 14 amino acids. Looked up from germline, CDR1 is SNHLY and CDR2 is FYNNEI. After removal of 5 bases from V and 14 bases from J, the junction contained 12 bases not matched to a gene. The sequence was obtained from a woman aged 55 to 70 with acute or convalescent COVID-19. The rearrangement links TRBV2 to TRBJ1-6; 7 nucleotides match TRBD1. Input material: peripheral blood. CDR3 coding DNA: TGTGCCAGCAGTACTTTGGGACAGCTCTCCACCCTCCACTTT. Translation gives CASSTLGQLSTLHF.